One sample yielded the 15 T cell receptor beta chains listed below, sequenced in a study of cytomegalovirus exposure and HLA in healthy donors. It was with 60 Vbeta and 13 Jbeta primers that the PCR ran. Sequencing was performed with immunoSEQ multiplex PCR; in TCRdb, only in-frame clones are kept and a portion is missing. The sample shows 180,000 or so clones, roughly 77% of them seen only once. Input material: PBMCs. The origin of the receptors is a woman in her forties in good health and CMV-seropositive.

The CDR3 DNA reads as TGTGCCAGCAGTGGACAGGGGGTTGGGACTGAAGCTTTCTTT. Protein sequence: CASSGQGVGTEAFF. This chain links TRBV28 with TRBJ1-1; 10 positions match TRBD1. After removal of 5 bases from V and 5 bases from J, the junction contained 5 bases not matched to a gene. CDR1 is MDHEN, CDR2 SYDVKM, per germline. The length of the CDR3 is 14 residues.

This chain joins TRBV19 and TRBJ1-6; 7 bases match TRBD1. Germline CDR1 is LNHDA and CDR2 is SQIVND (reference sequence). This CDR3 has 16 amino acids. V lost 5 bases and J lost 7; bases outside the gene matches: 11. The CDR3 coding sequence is TGTGCCAGTAGTTCCAGGGCGGGACAGAACAATTCACCCCTCCACTTT. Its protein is CASSSRAGQNNSPLHF.

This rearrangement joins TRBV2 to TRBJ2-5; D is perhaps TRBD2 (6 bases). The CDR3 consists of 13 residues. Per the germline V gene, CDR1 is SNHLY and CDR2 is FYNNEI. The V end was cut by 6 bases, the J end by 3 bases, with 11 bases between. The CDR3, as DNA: TGTGCCAGCAGCTTCGGGGGAGAAGAGACCCAGTACTTC. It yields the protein CASSFGGEETQYF.

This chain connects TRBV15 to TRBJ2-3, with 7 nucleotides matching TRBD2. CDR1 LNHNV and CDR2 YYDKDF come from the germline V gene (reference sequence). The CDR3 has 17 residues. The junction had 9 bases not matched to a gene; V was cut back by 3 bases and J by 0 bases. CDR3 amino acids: CATSREILATSTDTQYF. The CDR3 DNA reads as TGTGCCACCAGCAGGGAAATACTAGCGACTAGCACAGATACGCAGTATTTT. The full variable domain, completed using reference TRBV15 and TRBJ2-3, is DAMVIQNPRYQVTQFGKPVTLSCSQTLNHNVMYWYQQKSSQAPKLLFHYYDKDFNNEADTPDNFQSRRPNTSFCFLDIRSPGLGDTAMYLCATSREILATSTDTQYFGPGTRLTVL.

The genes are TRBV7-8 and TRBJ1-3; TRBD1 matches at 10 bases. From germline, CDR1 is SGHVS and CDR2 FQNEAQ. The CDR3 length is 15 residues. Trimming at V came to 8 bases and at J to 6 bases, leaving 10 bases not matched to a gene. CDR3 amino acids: CASSNQGTGANTIYF. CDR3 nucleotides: TGTGCCAGCTCGAACCAGGGGACAGGGGCAAACACCATATATTTT. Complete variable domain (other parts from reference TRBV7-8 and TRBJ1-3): GAGVSQSPRYKVAKRGQDVALRCDPISGHVSLFWYQQALGQGPEFLTYFQNEAQLDKSGLPSDRFFAERPEGSVSTLKIQRTQQEDSAVYLCASSNQGTGANTIYFGEGSWLTVV.

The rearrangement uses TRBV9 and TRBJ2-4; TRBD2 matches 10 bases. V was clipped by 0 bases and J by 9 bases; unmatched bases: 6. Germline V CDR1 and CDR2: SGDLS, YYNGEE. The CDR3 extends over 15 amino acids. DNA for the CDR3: TGTGCCAGCAGCGTAGGCCTAGCGGGAGATAGCATTCAGTACTTC. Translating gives CASSVGLAGDSIQYF. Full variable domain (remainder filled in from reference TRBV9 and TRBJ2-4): DSGVTQTPKHLITATGQRVTLRCSPRSGDLSVYWYQQSLDQGLQFLIQYYNGEERAKGNILERFSAQQFPDLHSELNLSSLELGDSALYFCASSVGLAGDSIQYFGAGTRLSVL.

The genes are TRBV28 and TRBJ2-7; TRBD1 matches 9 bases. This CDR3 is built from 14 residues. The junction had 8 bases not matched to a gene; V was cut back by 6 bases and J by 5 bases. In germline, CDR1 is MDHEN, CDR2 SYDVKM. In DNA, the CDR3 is TGTGCCAGCAGCCGACAGGGGGTAGGTGACGAGCAGTACTTC. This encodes CASSRQGVGDEQYF.

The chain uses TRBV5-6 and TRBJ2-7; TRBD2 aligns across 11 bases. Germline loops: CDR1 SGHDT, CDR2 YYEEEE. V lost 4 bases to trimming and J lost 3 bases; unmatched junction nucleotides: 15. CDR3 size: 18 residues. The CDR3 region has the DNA TGTGCCAGCAGCAGCTGGGTAGCGGGAGGGCCGGGGGGCTACGAGCAGTACTTC. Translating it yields CASSSWVAGGPGGYEQYF. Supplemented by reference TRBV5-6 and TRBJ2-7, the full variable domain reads DAGVTQSPTHLIKTRGQQVTLRCSPKSGHDTVSWYQQALGQGPQFIFQYYEEEERQRGNFPDRFSGHQFPNYSSELNVNALLLGDSALYLCASSSWVAGGPGGYEQYFGPGTRLTVT.

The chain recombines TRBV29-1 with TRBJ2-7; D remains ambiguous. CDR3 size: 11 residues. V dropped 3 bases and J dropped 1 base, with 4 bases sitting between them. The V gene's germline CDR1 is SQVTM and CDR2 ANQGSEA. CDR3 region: CSVEESYEQYF. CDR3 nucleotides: TGCAGCGTTGAGGAGTCCTACGAGCAGTACTTC.

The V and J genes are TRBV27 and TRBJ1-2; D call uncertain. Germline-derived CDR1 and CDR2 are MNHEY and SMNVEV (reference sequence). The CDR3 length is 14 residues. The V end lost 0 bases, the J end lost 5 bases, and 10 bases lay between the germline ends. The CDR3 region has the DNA TGTGCCAGCAGTTTATCGGCCCCCGGGTATGGCTACACCTTC. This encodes CASSLSAPGYGYTF.

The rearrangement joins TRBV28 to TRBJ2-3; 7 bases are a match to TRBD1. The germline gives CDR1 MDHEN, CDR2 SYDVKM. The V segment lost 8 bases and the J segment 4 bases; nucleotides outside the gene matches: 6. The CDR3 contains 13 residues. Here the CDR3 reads CASSTGNPDTQYF. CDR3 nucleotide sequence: TGTGCCAGCTCGACAGGGAACCCAGATACGCAGTATTTT.

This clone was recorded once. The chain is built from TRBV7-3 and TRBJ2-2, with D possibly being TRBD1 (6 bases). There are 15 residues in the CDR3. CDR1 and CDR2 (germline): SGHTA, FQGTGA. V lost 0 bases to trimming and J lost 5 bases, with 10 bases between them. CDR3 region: CASSLTAQGTGELFF. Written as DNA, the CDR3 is TGTGCCAGCAGCTTAACGGCGCAGGGGACCGGGGAGCTGTTTTTT.

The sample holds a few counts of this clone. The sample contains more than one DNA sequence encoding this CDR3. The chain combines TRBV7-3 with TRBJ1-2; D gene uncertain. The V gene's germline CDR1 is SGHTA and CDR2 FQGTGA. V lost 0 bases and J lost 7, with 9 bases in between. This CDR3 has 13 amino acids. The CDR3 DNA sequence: TGTGCCAGCAGCTTAACAGGTGCGGGTGGCTACACCTTC. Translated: CASSLTGAGGYTF.

The CDR3 loop reads CASSFRASGRVTGELFF. The DNA for the CDR3 is TGTGCCAGCAGCTTCCGAGCTAGCGGGAGGGTCACCGGGGAGCTGTTTTTT. The chain joins TRBV5-4 to TRBJ2-2; the match to TRBD2 covers 12 bases. After removal of 2 bases from V and 4 bases from J, the junction contained 6 bases not matched to a gene. Germline-derived CDR1 and CDR2 are SGHNT and YYREEE (reference sequence). This CDR3 comprises 17 residues.

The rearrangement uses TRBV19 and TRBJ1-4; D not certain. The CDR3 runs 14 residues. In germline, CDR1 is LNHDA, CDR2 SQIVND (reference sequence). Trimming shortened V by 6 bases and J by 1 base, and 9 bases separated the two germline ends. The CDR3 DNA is TGTGCCAGTAGATCTCTCTTAACTAATGAAAAACTGTTTTTT. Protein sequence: CASRSLLTNEKLFF.